The source of this T cell receptor (beta chain) is a study of vaccination effects on CD4 cells after COVID-19. Study context: Following the second dose by a median of 72 days, the post-vaccine samples were obtained.

The CDR3 contains 15 residues. CDR1 and CDR2 (germline): MDHEN, SYDVKM. J lost 6 bases, V lost 6 bases, and 9 bases had no gene match. Here immunoSEQ multiplex PCR was the method, and the copy in TCRdb shows in-frame clones only, minus some. The table has more than 60,000 clones, 74% seen once; the top ten hold around 2.2%. Worth noting for this clone: Its antigen remains unidentified.

After roughly 9 days in culture, the CD4+ T cells were isolated. Participants were vaccinated with two doses of either the BNT162b2 or mRNA-1273 vaccine. Each culture had half its medium swapped for IL-2 medium on days 3 and 7. Whole-study findings and limits: Whether induced by infection or by vaccine, clones showed marked clonal contraction late after vaccination. The vaccine-induced clones of healthy vaccinees included only 1 of 255 that cross-reacted with common cold coronaviruses.

The source material was CD4+ T cells from PBMCs cultured without peptide, sampled after COVID-19 vaccination. The chain has TRBV28 and TRBJ2-5, with 11 bases lining up with TRBD2. This clonotype originated in a human donor who received a COVID-19 vaccine. CDR3 sequence reads: CASSPTSGVLQTQYF. The CDR3, as DNA: TGTGCCAGCAGCCCGACTAGCGGGGTCCTACAGACCCAGTACTTC.